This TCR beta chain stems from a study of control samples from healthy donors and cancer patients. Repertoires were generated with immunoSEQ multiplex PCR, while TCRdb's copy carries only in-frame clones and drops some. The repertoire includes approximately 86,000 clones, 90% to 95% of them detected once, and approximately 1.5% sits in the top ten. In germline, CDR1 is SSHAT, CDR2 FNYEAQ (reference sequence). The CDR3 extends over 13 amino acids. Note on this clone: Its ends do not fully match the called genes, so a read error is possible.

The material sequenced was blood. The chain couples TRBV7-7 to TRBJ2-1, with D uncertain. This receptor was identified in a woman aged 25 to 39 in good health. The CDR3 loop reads CASSLEPSNEQFF. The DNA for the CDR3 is TGTGCTAGCAGCTTAGAGCCTTCCAATGAGCAGTTCTTC.